What follows are 25 T cell receptor beta chains derived from one specimen sequenced in a study of blood T cell repertoires in COVID-19. Repertoires were generated with immunoSEQ multiplex PCR, while TCRdb's copy carries only in-frame clones and drops some. The sample gives 85,000 to 100,000 clones, 60% to 85% of which show up once; approximately 9% is in the top ten. Sequencing was done on a sample of peripheral blood. The receptor source for this set is a man in his forties or fifties who had recovered from COVID-19.

Only a few counts were recorded for this clone. This chain uses TRBV7-9 with TRBJ2-7, with 11 bases aligning to TRBD2. This CDR3 spans 18 amino acids. Germline loops: CDR1 SEHNR, CDR2 FQNEAQ (reference sequence). The J segment lost 4 bases and the V segment lost 4 bases, leaving 15 bases of the junction unmatched. CDR3 sequence: CASSSPVSLTSGSYEQYF. In nucleotides, the CDR3 is TGTGCCAGCAGCTCCCCAGTATCTCTTACTAGCGGGAGTTACGAGCAGTACTTC.

The chain carries TRBV10-3 and TRBJ1-6; the match to TRBD1 covers 10 bases. Germline lookup yields CDR1 ENHRY and CDR2 SYGVKD. The CDR3 is made up of 23 amino acids. V lost 3 bases, J lost 5 bases, and 25 bases stayed unmatched. The CDR3 sequence: CAISEWRQGAFSPTLSNNSPLHF. The CDR3 DNA reads as TGTGCCATCAGTGAATGGAGACAGGGGGCATTCAGCCCAACTCTCTCAAATAATTCACCCCTCCACTTT.

The chain carries TRBV19 and TRBJ1-2; D gene unclear. Germline V gives CDR1 LNHDA, CDR2 SQIVND (reference sequence). CDR3 length equals 13 residues. The germline V and J ends were trimmed by 3 bases and 5 bases, with 10 bases remaining between them. In DNA, the CDR3 is TGTGCCAGTAGTATTGGCAGAGGGTATGGCTACACCTTC. Translated, it gives CASSIGRGYGYTF.

The chain employs TRBV2 and TRBJ1-4; D gene unclear. There are 15 residues in the CDR3. V lost 5 bases and J 0 bases, leaving 10 bases between the germline ends. Germline CDR1 reads SNHLY; CDR2 reads FYNNEI. CDR3 sequence reads: CASSYTDATNEKLFF. As DNA, the CDR3 is TGTGCCAGCAGTTACACAGATGCAACTAATGAAAAACTGTTTTTT.

This chain links TRBV5-1 with TRBJ2-1; TRBD1 is a possible D gene (6 bases). This CDR3 comprises 17 residues. Germline-derived CDR1 and CDR2 are SGHRS and YFSETQ. Trimming pared 4 bases from V and 1 base from J, leaving 18 bases between. The CDR3 loop reads CASSVSGTLYSYNEQFF. DNA of the CDR3: TGCGCCAGCAGCGTCTCCGGGACACTTTATTCCTACAATGAGCAGTTCTTC.

V gene TRBV18 combines with J gene TRBJ2-1; D may be TRBD1 (6 bases). The length of the CDR3 is 15 residues. V lost 3 bases, J lost 3 bases, and 12 bases lay in between. Germline-derived CDR1 and CDR2 are KGHSH and LQKENI. CDR3 DNA sequence: TGTGCCAGCTCACCTCAACAGGGAAACTACAATGAGCAGTTCTTC. Its translation: CASSPQQGNYNEQFF.

This chain uses TRBV9 with TRBJ2-1, with 10 bases lining up with TRBD2. Germline loops: CDR1 SGDLS, CDR2 YYNGEE. The junction had 10 bases not matched to a gene; V was cut back by 3 bases and J by 4 bases. This CDR3 is 17 amino acids long. The CDR3 DNA reads TGTGCCAGCAGCGCGACAGCGGGGGGGCCTAGGTACAATGAGCAGTTCTTC. Its protein is CASSATAGGPRYNEQFF.

The sample holds a few counts of this clone. The gene calls are TRBV11-1 and TRBJ2-1; TRBD2 matches at 7 bases. V lost 0 bases, J lost 2 bases, and 13 bases stayed unmatched. CDR3 length: 19 residues. Germline V gene lookup returns CDR1 SGHAT and CDR2 FQDESV (reference sequence). CDR3 sequence (DNA): TGTGCCAGCAGCTTAGCGGTGTATTTAAGGAGCGGGGCCTACAATGAGCAGTTCTTC. Translating it yields CASSLAVYLRSGAYNEQFF.

The chain joins TRBV7-2 to TRBJ2-3, with TRBD2 matching over 10 bases. CDR3 size: 15 residues. V shed 3 bases, J shed 8 bases, and the junction held 8 bases outside the gene matches. CDR1 and CDR2 from the germline V gene are SGHTA and FQGNSA. The CDR3 loop reads CASSFKSGRAGTQYF. The CDR3 DNA is TGTGCCAGCAGCTTTAAAAGCGGGAGGGCCGGTACGCAGTATTTT.

The genes are TRBV19 and TRBJ1-5, with a weak D call TRBD1 (6 bases). CDR3 length equals 15 residues. Per germline, CDR1 LNHDA and CDR2 SQIVND (reference sequence). V lost 7 bases, J lost 0 bases, and 13 bases lay in between. CDR3 nucleotide sequence: TGTGCCAGTACCTCGGGACAACTTAGCAATCAGCCCCAGCATTTT. Encoded protein: CASTSGQLSNQPQHF.

The chain combines TRBV5-1 with TRBJ2-5, with TRBD1 matching over 8 bases. Trimming cost V 0 bases and J 5 bases; bases outside gene matches: 0. This CDR3 is built from 13 residues. CDR1 is SGHRS, CDR2 YFSETQ, per germline. Here the CDR3 reads CASSLGQGETQYF. For the CDR3, the DNA is TGCGCCAGCAGCTTGGGACAGGGGGAGACCCAGTACTTC.

The chain uses TRBV28 and TRBJ1-4; unclear D gene. Germline CDR1 is MDHEN and CDR2 is SYDVKM. This CDR3 comprises 11 residues. V was clipped by 2 bases and J by 12 bases, with 7 bases between them. The chain's CDR3 is CASSLTRELFF. Written as DNA, the CDR3 is TGTGCCAGCAGTTTAACTCGGGAACTGTTTTTT. Supplemented by reference TRBV28 and TRBJ1-4, the full variable domain reads DVKVTQSSRYLVKRTGEKVFLECVQDMDHENMFWYRQDPGLGLRLIYFSYDVKMKEKGDIPEGYSVSREKKERFSLILESASTNQTSMYLCASSLTRELFFGSGTQLSVL.

The chain links TRBV7-2 to TRBJ2-7, with D tentatively TRBD2 (6 bases). The CDR3 is 13 residues long. Germline values: CDR1 SGHTA, CDR2 FQGNSA. The V end was cut by 8 bases, the J end by 3 bases, with 14 bases between. CDR3 region: CASGLMGGYEQYF. The DNA of the CDR3 is TGTGCCAGCGGCCTCATGGGGGGCTACGAGCAGTACTTC.

The rearrangement uses TRBV7-2 and TRBJ1-1; D uncertain. In germline, CDR1 is SGHTA, CDR2 FQGNSA. The CDR3 extends over 15 amino acids. V shed 0 bases and J shed 5 bases, with 13 bases lying between them. The CDR3: CASSLAGRSGTEAFF. CDR3 nucleotides: TGTGCCAGCAGCTTAGCTGGCAGGTCGGGAACTGAAGCTTTCTTT.

V gene TRBV5-1 combines with J gene TRBJ1-6, with 7 positions matching TRBD1. This CDR3 is 12 amino acids long. The germline CDR1 and CDR2 sequences are SGHRS and YFSETQ. V gave up 4 bases and J gave up 13 bases; unmatched junction bases: 5. The CDR3, as DNA: TGCGCCAGCAGCCTACAGGGGAAGCCCCTCCACTTT. This codes for CASSLQGKPLHF.

The V call is TRBV5-1, the J call TRBJ1-2; 8 positions agree with TRBD1. The V and J ends lost 4 bases and 6 bases, in that order; junction bases with no gene match: 14. The germline V gene encodes CDR1 SGHRS and CDR2 YFSETQ. The length of the CDR3 is 16 residues. CDR3 residues: CASSQNGQGARDGYTF. CDR3 sequence (DNA): TGCGCCAGCAGCCAAAATGGTCAGGGGGCTCGAGATGGCTACACCTTC.

This chain joins TRBV7-2 and TRBJ2-7; 13 bases are a match to TRBD2. The CDR3 covers 19 residues. The junction had 9 bases not matched to a gene; V was cut back by 1 base and J by 0 bases. Germline V CDR1 and CDR2: SGHTA, FQGNSA. CDR3 sequence (DNA): TGTGCCAGCAGCTTAGTTACCGGGACTAGCGGGACTAGCTCCTACGAGCAGTACTTC. Its protein is CASSLVTGTSGTSSYEQYF.

This clone was seen a single time. The rearrangement joins TRBV28 to TRBJ2-7; 7 nucleotides align to TRBD1. Germline V gene lookup returns CDR1 MDHEN and CDR2 SYDVKM. The CDR3 runs to 14 residues. J gave up 2 bases and V 4 bases, and 5 bases lay outside the gene matches. CDR3 nucleotides: TGTGCCAGCAGTTCCTGGACAGGTACCTACGAGCAGTACTTC. It is translated as CASSSWTGTYEQYF.

The chain's CDR3 is CASSLATGGGHNEQFF. In DNA form, the CDR3 reads TGTGCCAGCAGCTTGGCCACAGGGGGAGGACACAATGAGCAGTTCTTC. This sequence joins TRBV5-5 and TRBJ2-1; 8 nucleotides align to TRBD1. CDR1 and CDR2 (germline): SGHKS, YYEKEE (reference sequence). After removal of 0 bases from V and 5 bases from J, the junction contained 7 bases not matched to a gene. CDR3 length: 16 residues.

V gene TRBV18 combines with J gene TRBJ1-2, with unresolved D. V lost 0 bases to trimming and J lost 12 bases, with 14 bases between them. The CDR3 covers 13 residues. Germline CDR1 reads KGHSH; CDR2 reads LQKENI. The CDR3, as DNA: TGTGCCAGCTCACCACCGCAACAGACGGCACACACCTTC. It codes for CASSPPQQTAHTF.

V gene TRBV3-1 (or the pseudogene TRBV3-2) combines with J gene TRBJ2-7, with a possible D match to TRBD1 (6 bases). The CDR3 has 15 amino acids. Germline V CDR1 and CDR2: LGHDT, YNNKEL (reference sequence). Trimming shortened V by 2 bases and J by 7 bases, and 18 bases separated the two germline ends. Here the CDR3 DNA reads TGTGCCAGCAGCCAATCCGGACAGTACTCCGGGGAGCAGTACTTC. Residues: CASSQSGQYSGEQYF.

The chain carries TRBV27 and TRBJ1-2; a weak D match, TRBD1 (6 bases). Germline V gene lookup returns CDR1 MNHEY and CDR2 SMNVEV (reference sequence). Between the trimmed V and J ends, which lost 5 bases and 4 bases, there was a span of 14 bases. CDR3 size: 14 residues. CDR3 sequence: CASSPPGGSYGYTF. The DNA of the CDR3 is TGTGCCAGCAGTCCCCCTGGGGGCAGCTATGGCTACACCTTC.

This chain joins TRBV28 and TRBJ1-2; 7 nucleotides line up with TRBD1. The V gene's germline CDR1 is MDHEN and CDR2 SYDVKM. J gave up 3 bases and V 3 bases, and 4 bases lay outside the gene matches. This CDR3 region has 14 residues. CDR3 DNA: TGTGCCAGCAGTTTCGGCAGGGGGGACTATGGCTACACCTTC. This encodes CASSFGRGDYGYTF.

Written as DNA, the CDR3 is TGTGCCTGGAACAGGGGGTTGAGAAATTCACCCCTCCACTTT. Amino acid sequence: CAWNRGLRNSPLHF. The chain couples TRBV30 to TRBJ1-6, with 8 positions matching TRBD1. V dropped 4 bases and J dropped 7; count of bases not matched to a gene: 6. Germline values: CDR1 GTSNPN, CDR2 SVGIG (reference sequence). This CDR3 spans 14 amino acids.

This chain connects TRBV18 to TRBJ1-5; the D is unclear. CDR1 is KGHSH and CDR2 is LQKENI in the germline V gene. V lost 3 bases, J lost 3 bases, and 9 bases lay in between. The CDR3 length is 14 residues. This chain's CDR3 is CASSPGTSNQPQHF. CDR3 bases: TGTGCCAGCTCACCTGGTACTTCCAATCAGCCCCAGCATTTT.